The 23 T cell receptor beta chains given below trace back to one sample, sequenced in a study of blood T cell repertoires in COVID-19. TCRdb keeps only in-frame clones here, not all; method: immunoSEQ multiplex PCR. The data show some 97,000 clones, 80% to 95% seen once. The sample was peripheral blood. The receptors were sampled from a man between 60 and 75 years old with acute or convalescent COVID-19.

This clone has more than one count but fewer than ten. The CDR3 DNA follows: TGTGCCAGCAGCCCTTTTAGCGGGTCGACCTTTTATGTGCCAGATACGCAGTATTTT. Translated, it gives CASSPFSGSTFYVPDTQYF. The rearrangement uses TRBV3-1 (or the pseudogene TRBV3-2) and TRBJ2-3; 7 bases map to TRBD2. The V and J ends lost 4 bases and 4 bases, in that order; junction bases with no gene match: 20. The CDR3 is 19 residues long. Germline assignment: CDR1 LGHDT and CDR2 YNNKEL (reference sequence).

The sample holds one count of this clone. This sequence joins TRBV19 and TRBJ2-1, with D possibly being TRBD2 (6 bases). This CDR3 has 16 amino acids. Trimming stripped 6 bases from V and 6 bases from J, with 21 bases between. Germline CDR1 LNHDA, CDR2 SQIVND (reference sequence). The CDR3 DNA reads TGTGCCAGTAGGATCCGGGACTTTAGCGTGGTCAATGAGCAGTTCTTC. Translating gives CASRIRDFSVVNEQFF.

The V call is TRBV18, the J call TRBJ2-1, with D perhaps matching TRBD1 (5 bases). Germline V gene lookup returns CDR1 KGHSH and CDR2 LQKENI. V shed 6 bases and J shed 6 bases, with 12 bases lying between them. CDR3 length: 13 residues. This CDR3 is CASSLRRGNEQFF. CDR3 coding DNA: TGTGCCAGCTCGCTTCGAAGGGGCAATGAGCAGTTCTTC.

This chain connects TRBV2 to TRBJ1-1; the match to TRBD1 covers 11 bases. V was clipped by 10 bases and J by 4 bases; unmatched bases: 11. This CDR3 comprises 15 residues. CDR1 is SNHLY and CDR2 is FYNNEI in the germline V gene. CDR3 loop: CATAGTGGEGTEAFF. The CDR3 nucleotides are TGTGCCACCGCTGGGACAGGGGGAGAGGGCACTGAAGCTTTCTTT.

The rearrangement joins TRBV2 to TRBJ1-1; D remains ambiguous. V was trimmed by 8 bases and J by 0 bases, leaving 7 bases between them. Germline V CDR1 and CDR2: SNHLY, FYNNEI. The CDR3 consists of 12 residues. CDR3 sequence reads: CASGRMNTEAFF. The CDR3 DNA reads as TGTGCCAGCGGCAGAATGAACACTGAAGCTTTCTTT.

The chain recombines TRBV5-6 with TRBJ2-7; D is possibly TRBD1 (5 bases). Per germline, CDR1 SGHDT and CDR2 YYEEEE. The CDR3 contains 13 residues. Between the trimmed V and J ends, which lost 2 bases and 5 bases, there was a span of 11 bases. For the CDR3, the DNA is TGTGCCAGCAGCTTAGGGGCAGGGCACGAGCAGTACGTC. This translates into CASSLGAGHEQYV.

A single count supports this clone. The chain couples TRBV30 to TRBJ1-2, with D possibly TRBD1 on 5 matching bases. Per germline, CDR1 GTSNPN and CDR2 SVGIG (reference sequence). CDR3 length: 13 amino acids. The germline V and J ends were trimmed by 1 base and 4 bases, with 10 bases remaining between them. CDR3 coding DNA: TGTGCCTGGAGTGAGGCAGGGCTCTATGGCTACACCTTC. Amino acid sequence: CAWSEAGLYGYTF.

Comments on this clone: The same CDR3 arises from other DNA sequences in this sample as well. The chain links TRBV6-5 to TRBJ1-6; possibly TRBD1 for D (5 bases). The germline V and J ends were trimmed by 6 bases and 4 bases, with 7 bases remaining between them. Germline lookup yields CDR1 MNHEY and CDR2 SVGAGI. This CDR3 has 13 residues. DNA for the CDR3: TGTGCCAGCAGGACAGCATATAATTCACCCCTCCACTTT. Amino acids: CASRTAYNSPLHF.

In this sample, this clone turned up a few times. The chain links TRBV28 to TRBJ2-5; weak D call: TRBD1 (7 bases). Germline values: CDR1 MDHEN, CDR2 SYDVKM. Trimming cost V 6 bases and J 4 bases, with 12 bases left between them. The CDR3 runs 13 residues. CDR3 DNA sequence: TGTGCCAGCAGAATTCAGGGGGGAGAGACCCAGTACTTC. Its protein product is CASRIQGGETQYF.

This chain links TRBV28 with TRBJ1-1, with 9 bases fitting TRBD1. Trimming removed 0 bases from V and 5 bases from J; junction bases left unmatched: 7. Germline loops: CDR1 MDHEN, CDR2 SYDVKM. The CDR3 is 16 amino acids. Here the CDR3 reads CASSLWLQGARTEAFF. CDR3 DNA: TGTGCCAGCAGTTTATGGTTACAGGGGGCGCGAACTGAAGCTTTCTTT.

The chain recombines TRBV24-1 with TRBJ1-5, with 8 bases identical to TRBD1. Per the germline V gene, CDR1 is KGHDR and CDR2 is SFDVKD. The CDR3 loop spans 15 amino acids. The V and J ends lost 9 bases and 1 base, in that order; junction bases with no gene match: 7. CDR3 in DNA: TGTGCCACCCAGGGGGCAGGAAGGAGCAATCAGCCCCAGCATTTT. This translates into CATQGAGRSNQPQHF.

This clone was observed once. The chain is built from TRBV3-1 (or the pseudogene TRBV3-2) and TRBJ2-7, with 8 nucleotides matching TRBD2. This CDR3 has 17 residues. V lost 4 bases, J lost 7 bases, and 18 bases stayed unmatched. CDR1 is LGHDT and CDR2 is YNNKEL in the germline V gene (reference sequence). As DNA, the CDR3 is TGTGCCAGCAGCCCCGGTTGGGGGCTAGCGGGCCCCGGGGAGCAGTACTTC. Translating gives CASSPGWGLAGPGEQYF.

The chain uses TRBV6-5 and TRBJ2-7; possibly TRBD1 for D (5 bases). The germline V gene encodes CDR1 MNHEY and CDR2 SVGAGI. V dropped 7 bases and J dropped 6 bases, with 13 bases sitting between them. The CDR3 covers 12 residues. The CDR3 DNA follows: TGTGCCAGCAAAGTTGGGGCCGGCGAGCAGTACTTC. Residues: CASKVGAGEQYF.

This sequence joins TRBV6-5 and TRBJ1-6; tentatively, D is TRBD1 (6 bases). V lost 0 bases and J lost 5, with 8 bases in between. The CDR3 is 15 residues long. Germline CDR1 is MNHEY and CDR2 is SVGAGI. The CDR3 region is CASSYSGTHNSPLHF. Written as DNA, the CDR3 is TGTGCCAGCAGTTACTCCGGGACACATAATTCACCCCTCCACTTT.

This sequence joins TRBV18 and TRBJ1-1; D unresolved. V was pared by 3 bases and J by 4 bases, with 12 bases between. Per germline, CDR1 KGHSH and CDR2 LQKENI. CDR3 length: 14 residues. CDR3 in DNA: TGTGCCAGCTCACCGACGCGGGGAACCACTGAAGCTTTCTTT. Encoded protein: CASSPTRGTTEAFF.

This sequence joins TRBV5-1 and TRBJ1-1; TRBD1 might be the D (5 bases). The CDR3 runs to 14 residues. Per the germline V gene, CDR1 is SGHRS and CDR2 is YFSETQ. V lost 2 bases and J lost 1, with 9 bases in between. CDR3 DNA sequence: TGCGCCAGCAGCTTTTTGGGGCCGAACACTGAAGCTTTCTTT. As protein: CASSFLGPNTEAFF.

The genes are TRBV10-1 and TRBJ2-7; D perhaps matches TRBD1 (5 bases). V was clipped by 6 bases and J by 2 bases, with 11 bases between them. CDR1 WNHNN and CDR2 SYGVQD come from the germline V gene (reference sequence). This CDR3 region has 13 residues. The CDR3 DNA reads TGCGCCAGCAGGAGGACATCCCCCTACGAGCAGTACTTC. Its translation is CASRRTSPYEQYF.

CDR3 coding DNA: TGTGCCAGCAGTCCCTCACGGGGGAACACTGAAGCTTTCTTT. This translates into CASSPSRGNTEAFF. The V gene is TRBV6-5, the J gene TRBJ1-1; D uncertain. Germline loops: CDR1 MNHEY, CDR2 SVGAGI. Between the trimmed V and J ends, which lost 5 bases and 1 base, there was a span of 11 bases. The CDR3 spans 14 residues.

V usage is TRBV18 and J usage is TRBJ1-2, with TRBD1 matching 7 bases. The CDR3 length is 18 residues. Per germline, CDR1 KGHSH and CDR2 LQKENI. The V gene end was trimmed by 1 base and the J gene end by 5 bases; junction bases not matched to a gene: 16. The CDR3 region is CASSPQGQVGPSAYGYTF. The CDR3 DNA sequence: TGTGCCAGCTCACCACAAGGACAGGTGGGGCCTTCGGCTTATGGCTACACCTTC.

This chain connects TRBV5-1 to TRBJ2-5, with TRBD2 matching over 9 bases. CDR1 and CDR2 (germline): SGHRS, YFSETQ. With 5 bases clipped from V and 4 bases from J, the junction kept 12 bases outside the gene matches. CDR3 size: 16 residues. CDR3 nucleotides: TGCGCCAGCAGAATTTTTAGCGGGAGAGGAGGAGAGACCCAGTACTTC. Its translation is CASRIFSGRGGETQYF.

The rearrangement joins TRBV19 to TRBJ1-1; D uncertain. The CDR3 is 14 residues long. Trimming cost V 4 bases and J 5 bases, with 14 bases left between them. Germline loops: CDR1 LNHDA, CDR2 SQIVND (reference sequence). Here the CDR3 reads CASSTGGSVTEAFF. The CDR3 nucleotides read TGTGCCAGTAGTACAGGAGGGAGTGTGACTGAAGCTTTCTTT.

The V call is TRBV27, the J call TRBJ1-1; D is ambiguous. Trimming removed 3 bases at V and 6 bases at J, with 20 bases between. Germline V gene data show CDR1 as MNHEY and CDR2 as SMNVEV (reference sequence). This CDR3 has 16 residues. In nucleotides, the CDR3 is TGTGCCAGCAGTTTGCGGGGAACTGACCTTTGGGCTGAAGCTTTCTTT. This translates into CASSLRGTDLWAEAFF.

This clone was seen just once. The rearrangement joins TRBV6-2 or TRBV6-3 to TRBJ2-7, with D perhaps TRBD2 (6 bases). The CDR3 has 14 amino acids. Per the germline V gene, CDR1 is MNHEY and CDR2 is SVGEGT. The V and J ends lost 0 bases and 4 bases respectively, with 10 bases between them. The CDR3 sequence: CASSYSRERYEQYF. In DNA form, the CDR3 reads TGTGCCAGCAGTTACTCTCGGGAGCGGTACGAGCAGTACTTC.